These 23 T cell receptor beta chains were sequenced from one sample in a study of T cell responses to AZD1222 COVID-19 vaccine (dated by TCRdb to the early 2020s). The protocol used for the library was the immunoSEQ multiplex PCR assay. TCRdb carries this immuneACCESS record with in-frame sequences only. Its versions omit some clonotypes, under half of them owing to an unresolved V gene in the studies checked, with the rest unexplained. This sample has approximately 130,000 clones in its table, and approximately 92% of those were observed once. 0.8% to 1.1% of the sample lies in the top ten. This specimen's time point label, per the study, means: baseline before first vaccination. The sequencing here drew on peripheral blood, taken on day 0 of AZD1222 vaccination. Source of these receptors: an adult in good health.

In nucleotides, the CDR3 is TGTGCCAGCAGCTTACACACTGAAGCTTTCTTT. Its translation: CASSLHTEAFF. V is TRBV7-9 and J is TRBJ1-1, with D unclear. In germline, CDR1 is SEHNR, CDR2 FQNEAQ (reference sequence). The CDR3 loop spans 11 amino acids. V lost 2 bases and J lost 3, with 1 base in between.

This clone was counted a single time. This rearrangement joins TRBV24-1 to TRBJ2-2; D may be TRBD1 (7 bases). The CDR3 is 17 residues long. V was shortened by 5 bases and J by 2 bases, with 17 bases between the two germline ends. CDR1 and CDR2 from the germline V gene are KGHDR and SFDVKD. The CDR3 reads CATSGISGGINTGELFF. The CDR3, as DNA: TGTGCCACCAGTGGTATTTCAGGGGGGATAAACACCGGGGAGCTGTTTTTT.

The chain joins TRBV27 to TRBJ2-1; D is undetermined. V was pared by 8 bases and J by 5 bases, with 13 bases between. The CDR3 runs to 13 residues. The germline V gene encodes CDR1 MNHEY and CDR2 SMNVEV (reference sequence). CDR3 residues: CASFRQANNEQFF. Here the CDR3 DNA reads TGTGCCAGCTTTCGGCAAGCTAACAATGAGCAGTTCTTC.

The rearrangement joins TRBV30 to TRBJ2-7; D possibly corresponds to TRBD2 (5 bases). Per the germline V gene, CDR1 is GTSNPN and CDR2 is SVGIG (reference sequence). Trimming removed 0 bases at V and 2 bases at J, with 14 bases between. CDR3 length: 15 amino acids. The CDR3 region is CAWSVLLGSPYEQYF. DNA of the CDR3: TGTGCCTGGAGTGTACTTCTGGGGAGCCCCTACGAGCAGTACTTC.

The chain uses TRBV7-3 and TRBJ2-3; 14 bases map to TRBD2. Trimming cost V 3 bases and J 6 bases; bases outside gene matches: 5. Per the germline V gene, CDR1 is SGHTA and CDR2 is FQGTGA. The CDR3 contains 16 residues. The CDR3 DNA reads TGTGCCAGCAGCTTGGGACTAGCGGGAGTTGTTGATACGCAGTATTTT. Translating gives CASSLGLAGVVDTQYF.

J is TRBJ1-5 and V is TRBV7-3; 9 bases align to TRBD1. The V segment lost 0 bases and the J segment 4 bases; nucleotides outside the gene matches: 4. The CDR3 totals 16 residues. The V gene's germline CDR1 is SGHTA and CDR2 FQGTGA. CDR3 amino acids: CASSLTVDRGNQPQHF. As DNA, the CDR3 is TGTGCCAGCAGCTTAACTGTGGACAGGGGAAATCAGCCCCAGCATTTT.

The chain employs TRBV6-1 and TRBJ2-5, with D unclear. From germline, CDR1 is MNHNS and CDR2 SASEGT. V shed 1 base and J shed 2 bases, with 8 bases lying between them. CDR3 length: 14 residues. The CDR3 DNA follows: TGTGCCAGCAGTGAAGGGGTAGAGCAAGAGACCCAGTACTTC. Translation gives CASSEGVEQETQYF.

V gene TRBV5-4 combines with J gene TRBJ2-3; D unclear. The CDR3 has 12 residues. V lost 9 bases and J 1 base, leaving 9 bases between the germline ends. CDR1 and CDR2 (germline): SGHNT, YYREEE (reference sequence). The CDR3 sequence: CATREGTDTQYF. The CDR3 nucleotides read TGTGCCACCCGAGAGGGCACAGATACGCAGTATTTT.

The rearrangement uses TRBV9 and TRBJ1-1; D is perhaps TRBD1 (5 bases). CDR1 SGDLS and CDR2 YYNGEE come from the germline V gene. The CDR3 consists of 15 residues. The V end was cut by 3 bases, the J end by 5 bases, with 17 bases between. The CDR3 loop reads CASSAISGGRTEAFF. DNA for the CDR3: TGTGCCAGCAGCGCTATTAGTGGGGGAAGGACTGAAGCTTTCTTT.

The CDR3 DNA is TGTGCCAGTGGGACAGGGCCGTATGGGGCCAACGTCCTGACTTTC. Amino acid sequence: CASGTGPYGANVLTF. The chain has TRBV19 and TRBJ2-6, with 9 bases that match TRBD1. Germline CDR1 and CDR2: LNHDA and SQIVND (reference sequence). The CDR3 runs to 15 residues. The J segment lost 3 bases and the V segment lost 8 bases, leaving 5 bases of the junction unmatched.

The V and J genes are TRBV18 and TRBJ1-1; D unclear. Germline V gene lookup returns CDR1 KGHSH and CDR2 LQKENI. The CDR3 covers 13 residues. V was pared by 4 bases and J by 0 bases, with 6 bases between. The CDR3, as DNA: TGTGCCAGCTCACATGGGATGAACACTGAAGCTTTCTTT. Translation gives CASSHGMNTEAFF.

V gene TRBV28 combines with J gene TRBJ1-5, with TRBD1 as a possible D gene (6 bases). Trimming took 2 bases from V and 6 from J, leaving 14 bases between them. Germline V lookup: CDR1 MDHEN, CDR2 SYDVKM. This CDR3 is 15 amino acids long. This CDR3 is CASSLDSQGFQPQHF. As DNA, the CDR3 is TGTGCCAGCAGTTTAGACTCACAGGGATTTCAGCCCCAGCATTTT.

V gene TRBV14 combines with J gene TRBJ2-2; 9 bases are a match to TRBD2. Germline V lookup: CDR1 SGHDN, CDR2 FVKESK. Trimming took 0 bases from V and 6 from J; bases not matched to a gene: 8. The CDR3 loop spans 17 amino acids. CDR3 sequence: CASSQEYGTSKAGELFF. The DNA for the CDR3 is TGTGCCAGCAGCCAAGAATACGGGACTAGCAAAGCCGGGGAGCTGTTTTTT.

J is TRBJ2-7 and V is TRBV19; weak D call: TRBD2 (6 bases). V gave up 5 bases and J gave up 6 bases, with 14 bases separating them. The CDR3 has 13 residues. CDR1 is LNHDA, CDR2 SQIVND, per germline (reference sequence). In nucleotides, the CDR3 is TGTGCCAGTAGTGCGACAGTGACTAGCGAGCAGTACTTC. It codes for CASSATVTSEQYF.

The CDR3 is CASSPRQGPNYGYTF. In nucleotides, the CDR3 is TGTGCCAGTAGTCCACGACAGGGCCCTAACTATGGCTACACCTTC. This chain links TRBV19 with TRBJ1-2, with 7 nucleotides matching TRBD1. The ends lost 5 bases at V and 0 bases at J; junction bases unmatched: 6. From germline, CDR1 is LNHDA and CDR2 SQIVND (reference sequence). The CDR3 consists of 15 residues.

The V call is TRBV29-1, the J call TRBJ2-5, with TRBD1 as a possible D gene (6 bases). V was cut by 1 base and J by 4 bases, with 13 bases left in between. In germline, CDR1 is SQVTM, CDR2 ANQGSEA. This CDR3 is 14 amino acids long. The CDR3 loop reads CSVEVGQGLETQYF. DNA for the CDR3: TGCAGCGTTGAAGTCGGCCAGGGGCTAGAGACCCAGTACTTC.

In its sample, this clone was seen a few times. The chain couples TRBV4-1 to TRBJ1-2; D possibly corresponds to TRBD1 (5 bases). Trimming shortened V by 0 bases and J by 8 bases, and 16 bases separated the two germline ends. CDR1 and CDR2 (germline): MGHRA, YSYEKL. The CDR3 extends over 15 amino acids. Here the CDR3 reads CASSQEGRARLGYTF. The CDR3 nucleotides read TGCGCCAGCAGCCAAGAGGGCAGGGCCAGGTTGGGCTACACCTTC.

This rearrangement joins TRBV2 to TRBJ2-7; 12 bases align to TRBD2. The CDR3 has 15 amino acids. CDR1 and CDR2 (germline): SNHLY, FYNNEI. V lost 7 bases to trimming and J lost 6 bases; unmatched junction nucleotides: 10. Here the CDR3 reads CASNLAGGPRAEQYF. CDR3 nucleotides: TGTGCCAGCAATCTAGCGGGAGGGCCAAGGGCCGAGCAGTACTTC.

V usage is TRBV28 and J usage is TRBJ2-1; D is perhaps TRBD2 (6 bases). Between the trimmed V and J ends, which lost 8 bases and 15 bases, there was a span of 17 bases. The CDR3 extends over 11 amino acids. Germline lookup yields CDR1 MDHEN and CDR2 SYDVKM. CDR3 loop: CASGGLGDRFF. The CDR3 nucleotides are TGTGCCAGCGGGGGACTGGGCGATCGGTTCTTC.

The V and J genes are TRBV7-3 and TRBJ1-6; D unresolved. Trimming left V 8 bases short and J 2 bases short, with 10 bases between. The CDR3 extends over 14 amino acids. Per germline, CDR1 SGHTA and CDR2 FQGTGA. The DNA of the CDR3 is TGTGCCAGCGCTGCGGGCCCCTATAATTCACCCCTCCACTTT. Protein: CASAAGPYNSPLHF.

This clone was picked up one time. The chain employs TRBV7-3 and TRBJ2-3, with D tentatively TRBD1 (5 bases). The germline gives CDR1 SGHTA, CDR2 FQGTGA. Between the trimmed V and J ends, which lost 6 bases and 5 bases, there was a span of 12 bases. This CDR3 is built from 13 residues. CDR3 bases: TGTGCCAGCAGTCCTGACAGACAAGATACGCAGTATTTT. Its protein is CASSPDRQDTQYF.

The rearrangement uses TRBV3-1 (or the pseudogene TRBV3-2) and TRBJ2-7, with D possibly being TRBD2 (7 bases). Germline V gene sequence: CDR1 LGHDT, CDR2 YNNKEL (reference sequence). This CDR3 spans 13 amino acids. Trimming took 7 bases from V and 5 from J, leaving 15 bases between them. Here the CDR3 reads CASKRGGAHEQYF. In DNA, the CDR3 is TGTGCCAGCAAAAGGGGGGGGGCACACGAGCAGTACTTC.

The rearrangement uses TRBV27 and TRBJ2-2; D is undetermined. V lost 3 bases to trimming and J lost 0 bases, with 5 bases between them. The CDR3 has 14 amino acids. Germline values: CDR1 MNHEY, CDR2 SMNVEV (reference sequence). CDR3 bases: TGTGCCAGCAGTTTCGTTCCGAACACCGGGGAGCTGTTTTTT. Translated: CASSFVPNTGELFF.